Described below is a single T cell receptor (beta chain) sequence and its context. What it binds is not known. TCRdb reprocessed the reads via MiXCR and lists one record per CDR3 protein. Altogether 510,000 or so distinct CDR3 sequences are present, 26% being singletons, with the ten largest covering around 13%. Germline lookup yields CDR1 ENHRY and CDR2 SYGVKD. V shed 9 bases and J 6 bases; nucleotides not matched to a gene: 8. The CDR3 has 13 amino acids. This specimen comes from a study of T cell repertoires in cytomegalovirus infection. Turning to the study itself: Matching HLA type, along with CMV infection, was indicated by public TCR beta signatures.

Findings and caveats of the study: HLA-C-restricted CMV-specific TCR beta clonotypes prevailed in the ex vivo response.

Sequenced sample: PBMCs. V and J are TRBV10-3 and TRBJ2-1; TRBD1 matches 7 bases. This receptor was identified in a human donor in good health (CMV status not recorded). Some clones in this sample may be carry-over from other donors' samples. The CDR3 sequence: CAILRDSSNEQFF. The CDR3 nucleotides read TGTGCCATTCTCCGGGACAGTAGCAATGAGCAGTTCTTC.